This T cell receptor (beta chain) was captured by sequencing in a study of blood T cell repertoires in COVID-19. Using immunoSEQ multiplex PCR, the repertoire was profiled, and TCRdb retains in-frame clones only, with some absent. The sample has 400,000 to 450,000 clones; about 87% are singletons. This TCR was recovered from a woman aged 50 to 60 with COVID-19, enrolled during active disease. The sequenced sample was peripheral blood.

CDR3 residues: CASSLPDRVNEKLFF. The CDR3 region has the DNA TGCGCCAGCAGCTTGCCCGACAGGGTAAACGAAAAACTGTTTTTT. The chain joins TRBV5-1 to TRBJ1-4, with 7 bases that match TRBD1. Germline lookup yields CDR1 SGHRS and CDR2 YFSETQ. V lost 1 base to trimming and J lost 8 bases; unmatched junction nucleotides: 8. The length of the CDR3 is 15 residues.